This entry is about one T cell receptor beta chain. As yet, its antigen is unknown. This entry is derived from a study of CD4 T cells in relation to SARS-CoV-2 and coronaviruses. General study findings and limits: Monoreactive clones expanded significantly more to SARS-CoV-2 than crossreactive clones did. Roughly 65% of donors had memory CD4+ clonotypes crossrecognizing SARS-CoV-2 and common cold coronavirus spike.

CDR1 and CDR2 (germline): LNHDA, SQIVND (reference sequence). This CDR3 has 16 residues. V lost 6 bases and J lost 0; bases outside the gene matches: 8. Assay used: immunoSEQ multiplex PCR; TCRdb lists only in-frame clones, some missing. The sample lists tens of thousands of clones, 90% to 95% seen once, with roughly 0.37% in the top ten. The TCR originated in an adult with COVID-19. This chain uses TRBV19 with TRBJ2-3; 8 positions agree with TRBD2. Input material: naive CD4+ T cells from PBMCs. This sample's subset: naive CD4+ T cells isolated by negative enrichment. This CDR3 reads CASRSRGGESTDTQYF. CDR3 bases: TGTGCCAGTAGATCCCGGGGGGGGGAGAGCACAGATACGCAGTATTTT.